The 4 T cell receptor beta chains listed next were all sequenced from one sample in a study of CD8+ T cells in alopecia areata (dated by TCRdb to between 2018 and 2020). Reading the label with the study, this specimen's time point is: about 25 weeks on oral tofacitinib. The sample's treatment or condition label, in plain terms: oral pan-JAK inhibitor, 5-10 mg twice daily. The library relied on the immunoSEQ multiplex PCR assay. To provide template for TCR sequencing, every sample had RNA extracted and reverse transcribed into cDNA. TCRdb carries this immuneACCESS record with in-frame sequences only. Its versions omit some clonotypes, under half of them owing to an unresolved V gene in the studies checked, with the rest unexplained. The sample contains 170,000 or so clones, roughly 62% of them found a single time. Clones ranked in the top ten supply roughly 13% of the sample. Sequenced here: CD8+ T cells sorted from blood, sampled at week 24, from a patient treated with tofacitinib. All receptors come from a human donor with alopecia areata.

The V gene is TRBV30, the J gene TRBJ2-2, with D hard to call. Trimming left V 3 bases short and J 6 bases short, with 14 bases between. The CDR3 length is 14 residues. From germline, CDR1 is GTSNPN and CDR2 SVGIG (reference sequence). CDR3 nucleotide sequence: TGTGCCTGGAGACCCGTGATAGGCCCCGGGGAGCTGTTTTTT. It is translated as CAWRPVIGPGELFF.

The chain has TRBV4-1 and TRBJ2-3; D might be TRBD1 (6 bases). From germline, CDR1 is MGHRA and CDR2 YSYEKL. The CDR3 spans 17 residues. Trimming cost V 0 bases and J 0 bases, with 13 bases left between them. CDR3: CASSQEDSLSSTDTQYF. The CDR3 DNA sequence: TGCGCCAGCAGCCAAGAGGACAGCCTTTCTAGCACAGATACGCAGTATTTT.

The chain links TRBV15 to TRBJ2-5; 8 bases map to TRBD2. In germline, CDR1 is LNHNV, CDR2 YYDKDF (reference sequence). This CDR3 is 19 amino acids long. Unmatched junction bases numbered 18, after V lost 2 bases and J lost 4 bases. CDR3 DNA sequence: TGTGCCACCAGCAGAACACTCAGGCTCCGAGCGGGGGCGGGAGAGACCCAGTACTTC. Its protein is CATSRTLRLRAGAGETQYF.

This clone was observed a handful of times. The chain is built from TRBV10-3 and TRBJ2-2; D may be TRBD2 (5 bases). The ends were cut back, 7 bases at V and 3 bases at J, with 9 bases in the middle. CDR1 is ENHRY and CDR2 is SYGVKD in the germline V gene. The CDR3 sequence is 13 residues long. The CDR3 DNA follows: TGTGCCATCACAGACGGGGACACCGGGGAGCTGTTTTTT. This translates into CAITDGDTGELFF.